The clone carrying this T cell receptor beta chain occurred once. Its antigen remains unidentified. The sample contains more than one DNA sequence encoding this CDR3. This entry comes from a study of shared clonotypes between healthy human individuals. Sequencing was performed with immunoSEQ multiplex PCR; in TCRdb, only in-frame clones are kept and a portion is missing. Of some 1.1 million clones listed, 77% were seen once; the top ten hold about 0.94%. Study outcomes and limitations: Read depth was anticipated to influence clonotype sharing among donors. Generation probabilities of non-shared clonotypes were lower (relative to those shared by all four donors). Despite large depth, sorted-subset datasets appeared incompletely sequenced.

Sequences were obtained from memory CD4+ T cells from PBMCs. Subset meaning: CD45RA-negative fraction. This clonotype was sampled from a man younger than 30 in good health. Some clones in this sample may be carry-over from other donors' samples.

CDR3 nucleotides: TGTGCCAGCAGTGGTAGGACAGCCGATCAGCCCCAGCATTTT. It codes for CASSGRTADQPQHF. The chain uses TRBV2 and TRBJ1-5; maybe TRBD1 (6 bases). The length of the CDR3 is 14 residues. Germline V gives CDR1 SNHLY, CDR2 FYNNEI. V lost 4 bases, J lost 5 bases, and 12 bases lay in between.